The 20 T cell receptor beta chains reported below all come from one sample, sequenced in a study of blood T cell repertoires in COVID-19. The table came from immunoSEQ multiplex PCR; TCRdb's copy has only in-frame clones and leaves some out. Of some 270,000 clones in the sample, roughly 84% were seen once. Sequencing was carried out using peripheral blood. Receptors originate from a woman between 40 and 55 years old who had recovered from COVID-19.

The CDR3 here is CASSDGPPPRGNTIYF. CDR3 in DNA: TGTGCCAGCAGTGATGGTCCTCCTCCGCGGGGAAACACCATATATTTT. This chain joins TRBV6-1 and TRBJ1-3; D unclear. The germline CDR1 and CDR2 sequences are MNHNS and SASEGT. The V gene lost 3 bases and the J gene lost 4 bases, with 16 bases spanning the gap. This CDR3 is built from 16 residues.

This chain joins TRBV29-1 and TRBJ2-7; D is uncertain. The V end was cut by 7 bases, the J end by 3 bases, with 13 bases between. The CDR3 is made up of 12 amino acids. Germline V gene sequence: CDR1 SQVTM, CDR2 ANQGSEA. The CDR3 loop is CSARRSDYEQYF. CDR3 nucleotides: TGCAGCGCTCGCAGGTCAGACTACGAGCAGTACTTC.

The rearrangement uses TRBV2 and TRBJ2-1; 11 bases fit TRBD1. Germline V gene sequence: CDR1 SNHLY, CDR2 FYNNEI. V trimming: 7 bases; J trimming: 8 bases; junction bases outside the gene matches: 10. The CDR3 is 15 residues long. CDR3 sequence reads: CASTPGQGGIDEQFF. The CDR3 DNA reads TGTGCCAGCACCCCGGGACAGGGGGGGATCGATGAGCAGTTCTTC.

Concerning this clone itself: It is unclear where the CDR3 begins or ends on the DNA, so no DNA is shown, and the CDR3 is as TCRdb lists it. V and J are TRBV4-1 and TRBJ2-1; the D segment call TRBD2 is taken from the table without a DNA check. Germline-derived CDR1 and CDR2 are MGHRA and YSYEKL. The CDR3 is 18 residues long, counting both termini. The CDR3 here is CASSHRGGLVAAGALPFF.

As for this clone: Distinct nucleotide sequences in the sample also encode this CDR3. This chain joins TRBV30 and TRBJ1-6, with no clear D. The CDR3 sequence is 12 residues long. Germline values: CDR1 GTSNPN, CDR2 SVGIG (reference sequence). Trimming removed 2 bases at V and 7 bases at J, with 6 bases between. CDR3 protein: CAWSPGNSPLHF. CDR3 in DNA: TGTGCCTGGAGTCCAGGAAATTCACCCCTCCACTTT.

This chain uses TRBV5-6 with TRBJ2-3; possibly TRBD2 for D (5 bases). Trimming cost V 1 base and J 11 bases, with 8 bases left between them. Germline lookup yields CDR1 SGHDT and CDR2 YYEEEE. The CDR3 contains 11 residues. The chain's CDR3 is CASSLTGEQYF. CDR3 DNA sequence: TGTGCCAGCAGCTTGACCGGGGAGCAGTATTTT. Full variable domain (remainder filled in from reference TRBV5-6 and TRBJ2-3): DAGVTQSPTHLIKTRGQQVTLRCSPKSGHDTVSWYQQALGQGPQFIFQYYEEEERQRGNFPDRFSGHQFPNYSSELNVNALLLGDSALYLCASSLTGEQYFGPGTRLTVL.

The genes are TRBV28 and TRBJ1-2; D is unclear. Trimming removed 6 bases at V and 8 bases at J, with 10 bases between. Germline V lookup: CDR1 MDHEN, CDR2 SYDVKM. The CDR3 runs to 11 residues. CDR3 DNA: TGTGCCAGCAGGAGCCTCCGGGGCTACACCTTC. It is translated as CASRSLRGYTF.

The CDR3, as DNA: TGTGCCAGTAGTTTAACAGGGGTGAGGTCCTATAATTCACCCCTCCACTTT. This sequence encodes CASSLTGVRSYNSPLHF. The chain combines TRBV19 with TRBJ1-6; 7 positions agree with TRBD1. V trimming: 5 bases; J trimming: 1 base; junction bases outside the gene matches: 8. The CDR3 covers 17 residues. Germline CDR1 reads LNHDA; CDR2 reads SQIVND (reference sequence).

This chain connects TRBV5-4 to TRBJ1-6, with 7 nucleotides matching TRBD1. The CDR3 runs 14 residues. Germline V lookup: CDR1 SGHNT, CDR2 YYREEE (reference sequence). Trimming removed 3 bases from V and 5 bases from J; junction bases left unmatched: 2. CDR3 sequence (DNA): TGTGCCAGCAGCTGGGGACAGAATAATTCACCCCTCCACTTT. Translation: CASSWGQNNSPLHF.

V gene TRBV21-1 combines with J gene TRBJ2-2; the DNA was not compared with TRBD1, the D call given in the table. TRBV21-1 is shown as a pseudogene. The CDR3 covers 16 residues. CDR3 nucleotides: TGTGCCAGCAGCAAGTCCGGGACAGGGCACACCGGGGAGCTGTTTTTT. Its protein is CASSKSGTGHTGELFF.

This clone was observed a handful of times. The CDR3 nucleotides are TGTGCCAGCAGTCTAAGCGGGGTAGGGCAAAACATTCAGTACTTC. Amino acids: CASSLSGVGQNIQYF. This chain links TRBV7-9 with TRBJ2-4, with 7 bases matching TRBD2. Germline V gene data show CDR1 as SEHNR and CDR2 as FQNEAQ (reference sequence). The CDR3 is 15 amino acids. The junction had 10 bases not matched to a gene; V was cut back by 6 bases and J by 5 bases. Combining the CDR3 with reference TRBV7-9 and TRBJ2-4 gives the whole variable domain DTGVSQNPRHKITKRGQNVTFRCDPISEHNRLYWYRQTLGQGPEFLTYFQNEAQLEKSRLLSDRFSAERPKGSFSTLEIQRTEQGDSAMYLCASSLSGVGQNIQYFGAGTRLSVL.

The chain links TRBV21-1 to TRBJ2-1; the table's D gene call, TRBD2, was not cross checked with the DNA. TRBV21-1 is recorded as a pseudogene. The CDR3 sequence is 16 residues long. The CDR3 nucleotides are TGTGCCAGCTCCCTCTGGGGGGGACTTACATACAATGAGCAGTTCTTC. This sequence encodes CASSLWGGLTYNEQFF.

The chain couples TRBV5-1 to TRBJ1-1; no definite D call. This CDR3 spans 16 amino acids. Germline CDR1 SGHRS, CDR2 YFSETQ. V lost 0 bases and J lost 0, with 12 bases in between. CDR3 nucleotides: TGCGCCAGCAGCTTGGCCGGAGGGTCTGTGAACACTGAAGCTTTCTTT. This translates into CASSLAGGSVNTEAFF.

The chain links TRBV2 to TRBJ2-2, with unresolved D. With 4 bases removed from V and 4 bases from J, the gap between germline ends came to 10 bases. The CDR3 length is 14 residues. Germline lookup yields CDR1 SNHLY and CDR2 FYNNEI. The CDR3 region is CASSVEATTGELFF. DNA of the CDR3: TGTGCCAGCAGTGTCGAAGCCACCACCGGGGAGCTGTTTTTT.

The rearrangement links TRBV28 to TRBJ2-3, with a tentative D call TRBD2 (7 bases). The V end was cut by 3 bases, the J end by 3 bases, with 22 bases between. CDR1 is MDHEN, CDR2 SYDVKM, per germline. CDR3 size: 18 residues. CDR3 bases: TGTGCCAGCAGTTTCCCCTATTCGAGGGGGGGGCGGACAGATACGCAGTATTTT. It codes for CASSFPYSRGGRTDTQYF.

The DNA for the CDR3 is TGTGCCAGCAGCTTATCAGACAGGGAAACCTACGAGCAGTACTTC. This gives the protein CASSLSDRETYEQYF. V gene TRBV11-1 combines with J gene TRBJ2-7; 7 bases fit TRBD1. The CDR3 loop spans 15 amino acids. Germline trimming cut 2 bases from V and 2 bases from J; bases unmatched to any gene: 6. Germline-derived CDR1 and CDR2 are SGHAT and FQDESV (reference sequence).

V is TRBV28 and J is TRBJ1-6; 7 nucleotides align to TRBD1. The V gene end was trimmed by 5 bases and the J gene end by 9 bases; junction bases not matched to a gene: 13. This CDR3 is built from 16 residues. Per germline, CDR1 MDHEN and CDR2 SYDVKM. The CDR3 sequence is CASSPPDRVGASPLHF. CDR3 DNA sequence: TGTGCCAGCAGTCCGCCCGACAGGGTTGGGGCTTCACCCCTCCACTTT.

CDR3 sequence (DNA): TGTGCCAGCAGTGAATATAGCGGGGGGGCGAATGAGCAGTTCTTC. Encoded protein: CASSEYSGGANEQFF. The chain employs TRBV2 and TRBJ2-1; 11 bases map to TRBD2. Germline V lookup: CDR1 SNHLY, CDR2 FYNNEI. Trimming cost V 2 bases and J 7 bases; bases outside gene matches: 4. The CDR3 loop spans 15 amino acids. Filled out from reference TRBV2 and TRBJ2-1, the complete variable domain reads EPEVTQTPSHQVTQMGQEVILRCVPISNHLYFYWYRQILGQKVEFLVSFYNNEISEKSEIFDDQFSVERPDGSNFTLKIRSTKLEDSAMYFCASSEYSGGANEQFFGPGTRLTVL.

The CDR3 DNA sequence: TGTGCCAGCAGCCAAGATAGAGGGGGGGGCGCGGGCGATACGCAGTATTTT. Encoded protein: CASSQDRGGGAGDTQYF. The gene calls are TRBV4-2 and TRBJ2-3, with a possible D match to TRBD2 (7 bases). V lost 0 bases and J lost 6, with 19 bases in between. This CDR3 contains 17 residues. CDR1 is LGHNA, CDR2 YNFKEQ, per germline.

The chain recombines TRBV7-2 with TRBJ2-5; TRBD2 matches at 15 bases. The CDR3 totals 14 residues. Germline V gene sequence: CDR1 SGHTA, CDR2 FQGNSA. After removal of 8 bases from V and 2 bases from J, the junction contained 0 bases not matched to a gene. CDR3 bases: TGTGCCAGCGGACTAGCGGGGGGGCAAGAGACCCAGTACTTC. Its translation is CASGLAGGQETQYF.